The present T cell receptor (beta chain) was sequenced within a study of T cell responses to AZD1222 COVID-19 vaccine listed by TCRdb under 2021. About the investigation overall: AZD1222 recipients whose second dose came at about 4 weeks and those whose second dose came at about 12 weeks were combined into one group, since spike-specific TCR depth and breadth did not differ between the two schedules. A total of 230 to 250 trial participants underwent TCR sequencing, of whom approximately 210 received two doses of AZD1222 and some 26 received two doses of the MenACWY control vaccine. Trial participants were enrolled by age into 18-55, 56-69 and 70-plus year subgroups, with around 140, 26 and 57 TCR-sequenced participants respectively.

In the case of this clone: The clone's antigen remains unknown. One base away there is no much larger clone; base qualities are not given.

Unmatched junction bases come to 7, with V trimmed by 4 bases and J by 15 bases. Via the germline V gene, CDR1 is MGHRA and CDR2 YSYEKL. Including cysteine and phenylalanine, the CDR3 has 12 amino acids. Here the CDR3 DNA is all that survives: 36 bases in frame from base 1. The CDR3 regions of human TCRbeta chains were analyzed by immunosequencing. The published analysis was carried out like this. Repertoire TCRs were matched against a reference library of SARS-CoV-2-specific TCRs generated with the MIRA antigen-specificity platform. Breadth was defined as the fraction of unique TCRs that were SARS-CoV-2-associated, and depth was defined as the fraction of total T cells that were SARS-CoV-2-associated. Using the MIRA data, every spike-specific TCR was mapped to the spike region that the TCR reacted to and assigned to either a CD4 or a CD8 class. Log10-transformed breadth and depth values were compared by one-way ANOVA with Sidak's multiple comparisons tests. The source is immuneACCESS, and TCRdb retained only in-frame sequences with V and J called. Part of the clones is not carried over; for the studies checked, unresolved V genes explain less than half of this, and the remainder is unexplained. The D gene and trimming were derived from the DNA, and the V and J assignments and clone size from that table. This sample gives 130,000 or so clones in total; about 93% of them show up just once. Jointly, the top ten make up about 0.86% of the sample.

What the authors observed across the whole study: Nearly half of unique spike-specific TCRs reportedly recognized epitopes outside regions mutated in the B.1.351 and B.1.1.7 variants. Because no samples from the day 14 peak response were available, repertoires could be characterized only after the peak T cell response. A significant rise in spike-specific TCR breadth and depth was observed after two AZD1222 doses relative to day 0 and relative to MenACWY recipients. Participants were mostly white British and included more females than males, and it was suggested by the authors that clonal diversity may have been underestimated. Vaccine-associated CD4 TCRs spanned the whole spike protein, with dominant responses in regions 160-218 and 743-854. The 56-69-year group was small, and its depth increase did not reach significance, likely because of low power. Conclusions about previously exposed vaccinees are limited because only five to seven AZD1222 recipients were SARS-CoV-2 seropositive at baseline.

Sample time point, as interpreted from the label and publication: baseline before first vaccination. Vaccinee samples came from UK trials COV001 and COV002, including a single-blind randomized controlled phase 2/3 trial of AZD1222 (ChAdOx1 nCoV-19) in healthy adults. Trial participant PBMC samples were collected at day 0 and day 28 after the second dose for TCRbeta chain sequencing. In this chain, TRBV4-1 is recombined with TRBJ2-1, and 9 junctional nucleotides match TRBD2. The receptor comes from an adult in good health. Specimen: peripheral blood, collected on day 0 of AZD1222 vaccination. The CDR3 loop reads CASSRNSGGTFF. The DNA is as follows: TGCGCCAGCAGCCGCAACAGCGGGGGGACGTTCTTC.